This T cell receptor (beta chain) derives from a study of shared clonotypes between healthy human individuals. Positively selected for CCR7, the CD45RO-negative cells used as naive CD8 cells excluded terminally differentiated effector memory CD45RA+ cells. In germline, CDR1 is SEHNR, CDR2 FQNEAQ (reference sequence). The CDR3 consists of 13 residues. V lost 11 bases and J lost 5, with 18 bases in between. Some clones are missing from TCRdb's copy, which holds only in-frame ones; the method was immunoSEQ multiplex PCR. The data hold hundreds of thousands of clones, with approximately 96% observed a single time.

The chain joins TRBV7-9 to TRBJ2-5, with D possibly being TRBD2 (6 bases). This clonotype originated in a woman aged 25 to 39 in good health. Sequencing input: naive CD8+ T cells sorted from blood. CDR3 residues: CALGATGLETQYF. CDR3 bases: TGTGCCCTCGGGGCTACGGGACTGGAGACCCAGTACTTC.